These 27 T cell receptor beta chains share one sample of origin, sequenced in a study of blood T cell repertoires in COVID-19. The protocol was immunoSEQ multiplex PCR, while the TCRdb copy is restricted to in-frame clones and leaves out a portion. The sample contains around 140,000 clones, more than 80% of which appear only once. The sequenced sample was PBMCs or T cells enriched from blood (not recorded which). Every receptor here comes from a man in his fifties who had recovered from COVID-19.

The rearrangement uses TRBV29-1 and TRBJ2-2; D not certain. The CDR3 extends over 13 amino acids. CDR1 and CDR2 (germline): SQVTM, ANQGSEA. V was pared by 2 bases and J by 5 bases, with 9 bases between. The CDR3 DNA is TGCAGCGTTGAAAGTGCTCGGACCGGGGAGCTGTTTTTT. Translating gives CSVESARTGELFF.

The chain recombines TRBV7-2 with TRBJ2-1; weak D call: TRBD2 (5 bases). The CDR3 runs to 14 residues. Looked up from germline, CDR1 is SGHTA and CDR2 is FQGNSA. Deletions cut 8 bases from V and 5 bases from J, with 16 bases between. The CDR3 loop is CASLRGNGNNEQFF. In DNA form, the CDR3 reads TGTGCCAGCCTCCGGGGAAACGGCAACAATGAGCAGTTCTTC.

V usage is TRBV7-2 and J usage is TRBJ1-5, with 7 bases that match TRBD1. The length of the CDR3 is 14 residues. The trim removed 4 bases at V and 3 bases at J, leaving 3 bases unmatched. Germline V gene lookup returns CDR1 SGHTA and CDR2 FQGNSA. CDR3 bases: TGTGCCAGCAGCTCGGGACAGCCCAATCAGCCCCAGCATTTT. Its translation is CASSSGQPNQPQHF. Using reference TRBV7-2 and TRBJ1-5 for the parts outside the CDR3, the full variable domain is GAGVSQSPSNKVTEKGKDVELRCDPISGHTALYWYRQSLGQGLEFLIYFQGNSAPDKSGLPSDRFSAERTGGSVSTLTIQRTQQEDSAVYLCASSSGQPNQPQHFGDGTRLSIL.

The chain carries TRBV7-9 and TRBJ2-3, with TRBD2 matching over 11 bases. Germline assignment: CDR1 SEHNR and CDR2 FQNEAQ (reference sequence). Germline trimming cut 5 bases from V and 3 bases from J; bases unmatched to any gene: 4. This CDR3 has 15 residues. The CDR3 DNA reads as TGTGCCAGCAGCGTGGGACTAGCGGAAACAGATACGCAGTATTTT. Translating gives CASSVGLAETDTQYF.

Worth noting for this clone: It is unclear where the CDR3 begins or ends on the DNA, so no DNA is shown, and the CDR3 is as TCRdb lists it. The chain recombines TRBV12-3 or TRBV12-4 with TRBJ1-2; TRBD1 reflects the table's D call only, with no check against the DNA. The CDR3 adds up to 12 amino acids, both ends counted. CDR3 sequence: CASSFGTGSCTF.

The chain carries TRBV4-1 and TRBJ1-5; possibly TRBD1 for D (6 bases). Per the germline V gene, CDR1 is MGHRA and CDR2 is YSYEKL. The CDR3 spans 17 residues. V lost 7 bases and J lost 3, with 22 bases in between. Here the CDR3 DNA reads TGCGCCAGCAACAACCCACAGGGCTCTAACCCCAATCAGCCCCAGCATTTT. Protein product: CASNNPQGSNPNQPQHF.

The gene calls are TRBV24-1 and TRBJ2-5; 8 bases map to TRBD2. Per the germline V gene, CDR1 is KGHDR and CDR2 is SFDVKD. The V segment lost 2 bases and the J segment 2 bases; nucleotides outside the gene matches: 9. This CDR3 has 17 residues. The CDR3 DNA is TGTGCCACCAGTGATTACGGTAGCGGGATCGGGCAAGAGACCCAGTACTTC. Its translation is CATSDYGSGIGQETQYF.

The rearrangement uses TRBV20-1 and TRBJ1-2; 9 positions agree with TRBD1. CDR1 is DFQATT, CDR2 SNEGSKA, per germline (reference sequence). Losses at the gene ends were 6 bases for V and 8 bases for J; bases not matched to a gene: 4. The CDR3 spans 11 residues. DNA for the CDR3: TGCAGTGCCTGGGACAGGGCGGGCTACACCTTC. It is translated as CSAWDRAGYTF.

J is TRBJ2-3 and V is TRBV7-9; TRBD2 aligns across 9 bases. The germline V gene has CDR1 SEHNR and CDR2 FQNEAQ (reference sequence). Trimming removed 5 bases from V and 1 base from J; junction bases left unmatched: 4. The CDR3 is 15 amino acids. The CDR3 reads CASSNSGRGTDTQYF. CDR3 coding DNA: TGTGCCAGCAGCAATAGCGGGAGAGGCACAGATACGCAGTATTTT.

The chain carries TRBV27 and TRBJ1-5, with 8 nucleotides matching TRBD1. V was pared by 1 base and J by 5 bases, with 13 bases of the junction left unmatched. The germline V gene has CDR1 MNHEY and CDR2 SMNVEV (reference sequence). This CDR3 is built from 18 residues. For the CDR3, the DNA is TGTGCCAGCAGTTTATACGGTGGCAGGGGGCGAGTGGATCAGCCCCAGCATTTT. This gives the protein CASSLYGGRGRVDQPQHF.

The V call is TRBV28, the J call TRBJ2-1; 11 nucleotides agree with TRBD2. This CDR3 is 20 amino acids long. V shed 4 bases and J 0 bases; nucleotides not matched to a gene: 14. Germline CDR1 MDHEN, CDR2 SYDVKM. The CDR3 DNA sequence: TGTGCCAGCAGTTCTCCCCCGGGACTAGCGGAAATAGTCTCCTACAATGAGCAGTTCTTC. Amino acids: CASSSPPGLAEIVSYNEQFF.

The V call is TRBV7-2, the J call TRBJ1-4; D not certain. V lost 5 bases and J lost 8, with 15 bases in between. The CDR3 is 14 residues long. Germline V gene data show CDR1 as SGHTA and CDR2 as FQGNSA. DNA of the CDR3: TGTGCCAGCAGCGTACCGGGAACTACGGAAAAACTGTTTTTT. Its translation is CASSVPGTTEKLFF.

The chain employs TRBV27 and TRBJ1-2, with 12 nucleotides matching TRBD1. CDR1 and CDR2 (germline): MNHEY, SMNVEV (reference sequence). The CDR3 is 15 residues long. With 8 bases clipped from V and 4 bases from J, the junction kept 8 bases outside the gene matches. The CDR3 region has the DNA TGTGCCAGCTCGAGGGGACAGGGGGCCATCTATGGCTACACCTTC. This encodes CASSRGQGAIYGYTF.

The chain combines TRBV29-1 with TRBJ1-1; D gene ambiguous. V lost 5 bases and J lost 1, with 8 bases in between. The CDR3 is 12 amino acids. Germline values: CDR1 SQVTM, CDR2 ANQGSEA. In nucleotides, the CDR3 is TGCAGCGTTAGCTCAGGGAACACTGAAGCTTTCTTT. Its protein is CSVSSGNTEAFF.

The chain is built from TRBV23-1 and TRBJ2-7; D possibly corresponds to TRBD1 (6 bases). TRBV23-1 is recorded as an ORF, its role being uncertain. The V gene lost 3 bases and the J gene lost 0 bases, with 6 bases spanning the gap. The CDR3 covers 13 residues. The CDR3 DNA reads TGCGCCAGCAGTCAGGGGGCCTCCTACGAGCAGTACGTC. The encoded protein is CASSQGASYEQYV.

The chain carries TRBV7-3 and TRBJ2-3; TRBD2 matches 7 bases. The V and J ends lost 1 base and 2 bases, in that order; junction bases with no gene match: 9. This CDR3 region has 17 residues. Germline V CDR1 and CDR2: SGHTA, FQGTGA. CDR3 protein: CASSLSPGLKITDTQYF. The CDR3 DNA is TGTGCCAGCAGCTTAAGCCCGGGACTAAAAATCACAGATACGCAGTATTTT.

V gene TRBV14 combines with J gene TRBJ1-6; 7 bases align to TRBD1. J gave up 9 bases and V 2 bases, and 13 bases lay outside the gene matches. The length of the CDR3 is 17 residues. The V gene's germline CDR1 is SGHDN and CDR2 FVKESK. The chain's CDR3 is CASSQFRDSFFSSPLHF. The CDR3 DNA reads as TGTGCCAGCAGCCAATTCCGGGACAGTTTTTTCTCTTCACCCCTCCACTTT.

The rearrangement links TRBV3-1 (or the pseudogene TRBV3-2) to TRBJ2-7; 9 positions match TRBD1. Losses at the gene ends were 4 bases for V and 4 bases for J; bases not matched to a gene: 5. The CDR3 is 14 residues long. Germline V gene lookup returns CDR1 LGHDT and CDR2 YNNKEL (reference sequence). CDR3 protein: CASSPGTGLYEQYV. In nucleotides, the CDR3 is TGTGCCAGCAGCCCCGGGACAGGGTTATACGAGCAGTACGTC.

The chain is built from TRBV6-5 and TRBJ2-1; TRBD2 might be the D (5 bases). The germline V and J ends were trimmed by 1 base and 7 bases, with 14 bases remaining between them. This CDR3 is built from 15 residues. Germline values: CDR1 MNHEY, CDR2 SVGAGI. The CDR3 region is CASSYFGLEGNEQFF. As DNA, the CDR3 is TGTGCCAGCAGTTACTTCGGACTTGAAGGGAATGAGCAGTTCTTC.

The gene calls are TRBV12-3 or TRBV12-4 and TRBJ1-5; D unresolved. V lost 5 bases, J lost 10 bases, and 15 bases lay in between. The CDR3 sequence is 13 residues long. CDR3 sequence (DNA): TGTGCCAGCAGTGCCCTAGAAATCAGCCCCCAGCATTTT. It translates to CASSALEISPQHF.

This rearrangement joins TRBV24-1 to TRBJ2-2, with TRBD2 matching 7 bases. The length of the CDR3 is 16 residues. Trimming at V came to 1 base and at J to 6 bases, leaving 7 bases not matched to a gene. CDR1 is KGHDR and CDR2 is SFDVKD in the germline V gene. The CDR3 bases are TGTGCCACCAGTGATTTTTGGGGAGGGGAAGCCGGGGAGCTGTTTTTT. This encodes CATSDFWGGEAGELFF.

V gene TRBV3-1 (or the pseudogene TRBV3-2) combines with J gene TRBJ1-1; 8 bases match TRBD1. The CDR3 is 15 amino acids. With 2 bases clipped from V and 5 bases from J, the junction kept 7 bases outside the gene matches. Per the germline V gene, CDR1 is LGHDT and CDR2 is YNNKEL (reference sequence). The CDR3 region has the DNA TGTGCCAGCAGCCAAAAAGGACAGGGTAGGACTGAAGCTTTCTTT. Its translation: CASSQKGQGRTEAFF.

The genes are TRBV4-1 and TRBJ2-1; 10 nucleotides agree with TRBD2. J gave up 5 bases and V 4 bases, and 11 bases lay outside the gene matches. From germline, CDR1 is MGHRA and CDR2 YSYEKL. This CDR3 has 17 amino acids. The CDR3 sequence is CASSRRTSGTAHNEQFF. The CDR3 bases are TGCGCCAGCAGCCGGCGCACTAGCGGGACGGCCCACAATGAGCAGTTCTTC.

V is TRBV5-4 and J is TRBJ1-1, with D uncertain. V was trimmed by 2 bases and J by 10 bases, leaving 15 bases between them. This CDR3 is built from 13 residues. From germline, CDR1 is SGHNT and CDR2 YYREEE (reference sequence). CDR3 in DNA: TGTGCCAGCAGCTTCGCCGGGGAGGCGTCAGCTTTCTTT. It codes for CASSFAGEASAFF.

The rearrangement uses TRBV28 and TRBJ2-2, with TRBD1 identical over 8 bases. In germline, CDR1 is MDHEN, CDR2 SYDVKM. The CDR3 consists of 14 residues. Trimming removed 3 bases from V and 7 bases from J; junction bases left unmatched: 4. DNA of the CDR3: TGTGCCAGCAGTTTCAACAGGGGGGTCGGGGAGCTGTTTTTT. Translating it yields CASSFNRGVGELFF.

The chain couples TRBV6-5 to TRBJ1-2; 7 bases line up with TRBD1. This CDR3 has 13 residues. Germline CDR1 and CDR2: MNHEY and SVGAGI. V was clipped by 4 bases and J by 5 bases; unmatched bases: 4. CDR3 in amino acids: CASSWDSSYGYTF. The CDR3 bases are TGTGCCAGCAGTTGGGACAGTTCTTATGGCTACACCTTC.

This clone came up a few times. The chain links TRBV7-8 to TRBJ1-1, with 10 bases aligning to TRBD1. V lost 2 bases to trimming and J lost 4 bases; unmatched junction nucleotides: 4. The V gene's germline CDR1 is SGHVS and CDR2 FQNEAQ. The CDR3 covers 15 residues. CDR3 nucleotide sequence: TGTGCCAGCAGCTTAACCGGACAGGGGGTCACTGAAGCTTTCTTT. It translates to CASSLTGQGVTEAFF.